This TCR beta chain was sequenced in a study of tumor-infiltrating lymphocytes in primary liver carcinoma. With approximately 470 ng total RNA as template and a constant-region primer, TCR beta cDNA was made. Three-round nested multiplex PCR performed with slightly modified ARM-PCR produced the TCR beta libraries. Primers for the first two PCR rounds were TRBV1-TRBV30 forward primers and a C-beta reverse primer (around 10 cycles per round). TCRdb used MiXCR to reprocess the multiplex PCR reads, holding one entry per CDR3 protein. The sample records fewer than 350,000 distinct CDR3 sequences, about 60% being singletons. A remark on this clonotype: Antigen specificity is unknown. One end of the junction is discordant with germline, which a read error may explain.

Study outcomes and limitations: Among the pair types, tumor region pairs showed more overlap than tumor-adjacent and tumor-blood pairs.

Unsorted whole blood yielded blood RNA, and germline DNA was extracted as well. This CDR3 is built from 14 residues. Germline V gene lookup returns CDR1 SGHNT and CDR2 YENEEA. The TCR originated in a man aged 35 to 55 with primary liver carcinoma and hepatitis B virus infection. The chain employs TRBV11-3 and TRBJ2-1; TRBD2 matches at 7 bases. Sample: peripheral blood. The CDR3: CARSFNRGGNEQFF. In DNA, the CDR3 is TGTGCCAGGAGCTTCAATCGGGGAGGGAATGAGCAGTTCTTC.